The 31 T cell receptor beta chains given below trace back to one sample, sequenced in a study of OX40 agonist ivuxolimab in advanced cancers. Libraries were prepared through the immunoSEQ multiplex PCR assay. The table comes from immuneACCESS by way of TCRdb, which keeps in-frame sequences with V and J called. Part of the clones is missing from these tables; in studies checked, under half for an unresolved V gene and the rest for unknown reasons. The sample table shows approximately 20,000 clones, and more than 65% are seen once. The top ten clonotypes cover 16% of the sample. This specimen was CD4+ or CD8+ T cells sorted from blood, taken in a trial of the OX40 agonist ivuxolimab. All receptors derive from an adult with an advanced solid tumor such as melanoma, head and neck, liver or kidney cancer.

The J gene is TRBJ2-5, the V gene TRBV11-2; a weak D match, TRBD2 (7 bases). Trimming took off 5 bases at V and 2 bases at J, with 12 bases between the two ends. Germline V gene lookup returns CDR1 SGHAT and CDR2 FQNNGV. This CDR3 is built from 14 residues. The CDR3 loop is CASSRGGGQETQYF. The CDR3 region has the DNA TGTGCCAGCAGCAGGGGGGGAGGACAAGAGACCCAGTACTTC. Full variable domain (rest looked up from reference TRBV11-2 and TRBJ2-5): EAGVAQSPRYKIIEKRQSVAFWCNPISGHATLYWYQQILGQGPKLLIQFQNNGVVDDSQLPKDRFSAERLKGVDSTLKIQPAKLEDSAVYLCASSRGGGQETQYFGPGTRLLVL.

The chain is built from TRBV19 and TRBJ2-1; 13 bases are a match to TRBD2. The CDR3 is 15 amino acids. Germline CDR1 is LNHDA and CDR2 is SQIVND (reference sequence). With V trimmed by 6 bases and J by 8 bases, 7 bases remained unmatched. CDR3 in amino acids: CASSRTSGGQDEQFF. The DNA for the CDR3 is TGTGCCAGTAGCCGGACTAGCGGGGGCCAAGATGAGCAGTTCTTC.

V gene TRBV15 combines with J gene TRBJ1-6; tentatively, D is TRBD1 (5 bases). V was shortened by 0 bases and J by 9 bases, with 15 bases between the two germline ends. CDR3 length equals 16 residues. Germline CDR1 reads LNHNV; CDR2 reads YYDKDF (reference sequence). The CDR3 region has the DNA TGTGCCACCAGCAGAGATCGTTACCAGGGTGGTTCACCCCTCCACTTT. Translation gives CATSRDRYQGGSPLHF.

About this clone: In the same sample, other DNA sequences code for this CDR3. The chain uses TRBV27 and TRBJ2-2; D remains unclear. Germline-derived CDR1 and CDR2 are MNHEY and SMNVEV (reference sequence). This CDR3 has 13 residues. Trimming removed 2 bases from V and 3 bases from J, with 4 bases in between. CDR3 sequence (DNA): TGTGCCAGCAGTTTAACAGACACCGGGGAGCTGTTTTTT. Translation gives CASSLTDTGELFF.

The V and J genes are TRBV19 and TRBJ1-2; tentatively, D is TRBD1 (5 bases). Germline loops: CDR1 LNHDA, CDR2 SQIVND (reference sequence). The V end lost 7 bases, the J end lost 8 bases, and 14 bases lay between the germline ends. The length of the CDR3 is 12 residues. The chain's CDR3 is CASKVGVGGYTF. The CDR3 bases are TGTGCCAGTAAGGTGGGGGTAGGCGGCTACACCTTC.

This clone is medium-sized (0.01 to 0.1%) by share. The chain couples TRBV27 to TRBJ1-2; tentatively, D is TRBD1 (5 bases). V gave up 0 bases and J gave up 5 bases, with 16 bases separating them. This CDR3 is built from 16 residues. Germline assignment: CDR1 MNHEY and CDR2 SMNVEV (reference sequence). The CDR3 region is CASSLSGGDKAYGYTF. The DNA of the CDR3 is TGTGCCAGCAGTTTATCGGGGGGAGATAAAGCGTATGGCTACACCTTC.

The gene calls are TRBV9 and TRBJ2-1; TRBD2 matches at 8 bases. Germline V gene data show CDR1 as SGDLS and CDR2 as YYNGEE. This CDR3 is built from 14 residues. The J segment lost 7 bases and the V segment lost 0 bases, leaving 3 bases of the junction unmatched. CDR3 sequence: CASSVAGGLNEQFF. The CDR3 bases are TGTGCCAGCAGCGTAGCGGGGGGGCTTAATGAGCAGTTCTTC.

By share of the sample, this clone is medium-sized. The chain recombines TRBV29-1 with TRBJ1-5, with TRBD1 matching 10 bases. The germline V gene has CDR1 SQVTM and CDR2 ANQGSEA. This CDR3 is built from 13 residues. The V gene end was trimmed by 7 bases and the J gene end by 6 bases; junction bases not matched to a gene: 6. The CDR3 protein is CSDSGQGGQPQHF. The CDR3 DNA is TGCAGCGACTCAGGACAGGGGGGTCAGCCCCAGCATTTT.

The rearrangement links TRBV27 to TRBJ1-2; weak D call: TRBD1 (5 bases). Germline values: CDR1 MNHEY, CDR2 SMNVEV (reference sequence). The CDR3 spans 14 residues. The V end lost 4 bases, the J end lost 5 bases, and 14 bases lay between the germline ends. CDR3 in DNA: TGTGCCAGCAGTTGGCAGGGTGGGAAGTATGGCTACACCTTC. It yields the protein CASSWQGGKYGYTF.

This clone was observed a few times. The chain has TRBV6-1 and TRBJ2-7; tentatively, D is TRBD1 (6 bases). The CDR3 runs 15 residues. Germline CDR1 and CDR2: MNHNS and SASEGT. V shed 4 bases and J shed 0 bases, with 13 bases lying between them. The CDR3 DNA sequence: TGTGCCAGCAGTGGAGTCAGGGGAAGCTCCTACGAGCAGTACTTC. Residues: CASSGVRGSSYEQYF.

The J gene is TRBJ2-7, the V gene TRBV19; 8 nucleotides match TRBD1. Trimming at V came to 6 bases and at J to 5 bases, leaving 3 bases not matched to a gene. CDR1 is LNHDA, CDR2 SQIVND, per germline (reference sequence). This CDR3 is 12 amino acids long. The CDR3 region is CASRGDRHEQYF. CDR3 DNA sequence: TGTGCCAGTAGGGGGGACAGGCACGAGCAGTACTTC.

This clone has more than one count but fewer than ten. The chain carries TRBV4-3 and TRBJ2-3; D call uncertain. CDR1 and CDR2 (germline): LGHNA, YSLEER. The CDR3 runs 16 residues. V gave up 0 bases and J gave up 6 bases, with 16 bases separating them. The CDR3 loop is CASSQEAAASGDTQYF. CDR3 in DNA: TGCGCCAGCAGCCAAGAGGCGGCAGCCTCTGGGGATACGCAGTATTTT.

The chain is built from TRBV7-2 and TRBJ2-1, with D tentatively TRBD1 or TRBD2 (6 bases each). Germline V gene sequence: CDR1 SGHTA, CDR2 FQGNSA. This CDR3 is 16 amino acids long. Between the trimmed V and J ends, which lost 5 bases and 4 bases, there was a span of 18 bases. Here the CDR3 reads CASSQWRGSTYNEQFF. CDR3 bases: TGTGCCAGCAGCCAATGGAGGGGGAGTACTTACAATGAGCAGTTCTTC.

CDR3 region: CASSLRGEAFF. CDR3 nucleotides: TGTGCCAGCAGTCTCCGGGGGGAAGCTTTCTTT. The rearrangement uses TRBV2 and TRBJ1-1; TRBD1 might be the D (5 bases). The CDR3 length is 11 residues. Germline V gene sequence: CDR1 SNHLY, CDR2 FYNNEI. V lost 5 bases to trimming and J lost 8 bases, with 9 bases between them.

The V call is TRBV9, the J call TRBJ2-7; TRBD2 matches at 12 bases. V lost 5 bases to trimming and J lost 3 bases; unmatched junction nucleotides: 9. The CDR3 runs to 16 residues. CDR1 and CDR2 from the germline V gene are SGDLS and YYNGEE. CDR3 bases: TGTGCCAGCAGTCCTGGACTAGCGGGGACCCACTACGAGCAGTACTTC. The encoded protein is CASSPGLAGTHYEQYF.

The chain recombines TRBV9 with TRBJ2-2; perhaps TRBD1 as D (5 bases). The CDR3 sequence is 17 residues long. The V end was cut by 1 base, the J end by 2 bases, with 15 bases between. The germline V gene encodes CDR1 SGDLS and CDR2 YYNGEE. Written as DNA, the CDR3 is TGTGCCAGCAGCGTATCCCTACGGCAGGGAAACACCGGGGAGCTGTTTTTT. Translating gives CASSVSLRQGNTGELFF.

This rearrangement joins TRBV11-3 to TRBJ1-2, with TRBD1 identical over 10 bases. Germline CDR1 SGHNT, CDR2 YENEEA. J lost 6 bases, V lost 5 bases, and 3 bases had no gene match. The CDR3 totals 13 residues. The CDR3 spells CASSIGTGDGYTF. The DNA of the CDR3 is TGTGCCAGCAGCATTGGGACAGGGGATGGCTACACCTTC.

This clone was observed once. V usage is TRBV30 and J usage is TRBJ2-1; no firm D call. Trimming cost V 0 bases and J 11 bases, with 14 bases left between them. This CDR3 is 13 amino acids long. Germline CDR1 reads GTSNPN; CDR2 reads SVGIG (reference sequence). As DNA, the CDR3 is TGTGCCTGGAGTGTATGGGTGGCGAGTCAGCAGTTCTTC. Translated, it gives CAWSVWVASQQFF. Looking up the rest from reference TRBV30 and TRBJ2-1 gives the full variable domain: SQTIHQWPATLVQPVGSPLSLECTVEGTSNPNLYWYRQAAGRGLQLLFYSVGIGQISSEVPQNLSASRPQDRQFILSSKKLLLSDSGFYLCAWSVWVASQQFFGPGTRLTVL.

The chain recombines TRBV4-3 with TRBJ2-5, with 9 bases fitting TRBD2. Germline lookup yields CDR1 LGHNA and CDR2 YSLEER. The J segment lost 5 bases and the V segment lost 4 bases, leaving 8 bases of the junction unmatched. The CDR3 has 15 amino acids. This CDR3 is CASSRGGVESETQYF. Here the CDR3 DNA reads TGCGCCAGCAGCCGCGGGGGGGTAGAATCGGAGACCCAGTACTTC.

V and J are TRBV19 and TRBJ2-1, with D possibly called TRBD1 or TRBD2 (5 bases each). V was cut by 6 bases and J by 6 bases, with 30 bases left in between. Germline CDR1 and CDR2: LNHDA and SQIVND (reference sequence). The CDR3 covers 19 residues. CDR3 bases: TGTGCCAGTAGCAACCCCGCCCGAGGGGCAGGGAAGTGGGTCAATGAGCAGTTCTTC. It codes for CASSNPARGAGKWVNEQFF.

This chain uses TRBV5-8 with TRBJ2-3, with 11 positions matching TRBD1. The V gene's germline CDR1 is SGHTS and CDR2 YDEGEE. J was trimmed by 3 bases and V by 6 bases; bases with no gene match: 6. The CDR3 loop spans 15 amino acids. The DNA of the CDR3 is TGTGCCAGCAACTTCCGGGACAGGGGGACAGATACGCAGTATTTT. This gives the protein CASNFRDRGTDTQYF.

This rearrangement joins TRBV6-6 to TRBJ1-2; D gene ambiguous. CDR3 size: 13 residues. Trimming cost V 6 bases and J 3 bases, with 11 bases left between them. CDR1 and CDR2 (germline): MNHNY, SVGAGI (reference sequence). This CDR3 is CASSLGSYYGYTF. The DNA for the CDR3 is TGTGCCAGCAGCCTAGGCTCCTACTATGGCTACACCTTC.

V and J are TRBV10-2 and TRBJ1-5, with D possibly being TRBD1 (6 bases). The length of the CDR3 is 14 residues. CDR1 and CDR2 from the germline V gene are WSHSY and SAAADI. V shed 5 bases and J shed 4 bases, with 12 bases lying between them. The CDR3 DNA reads as TGCGCCAGCAGTCCGTCGGACAGTAATCAGCCCCAGCATTTT. Amino acids: CASSPSDSNQPQHF.

In its sample, this clone was seen a few times. V and J are TRBV5-4 and TRBJ1-6; the D gene is possibly TRBD1 (5 bases). Trimming cost V 0 bases and J 9 bases, with 10 bases left between them. CDR3 length equals 14 residues. Germline V gives CDR1 SGHNT, CDR2 YYREEE (reference sequence). The DNA for the CDR3 is TGTGCCAGCAGCTTGGATCAGGGAGGTTCACCCCTCCACTTT. Its translation is CASSLDQGGSPLHF.

This clone is judged large (0.1 to 1%). The chain links TRBV25-1 to TRBJ1-2, with D perhaps TRBD1 (6 bases). The V end lost 8 bases, the J end lost 3 bases, and 19 bases lay between the germline ends. The CDR3 is made up of 15 amino acids. Germline V gene data show CDR1 as MGHDK and CDR2 as SYGVNS. As DNA, the CDR3 is TGTGCCAGCGGCGGACCTGCAGGGGATCACTATGGCTACACCTTC. Encoded protein: CASGGPAGDHYGYTF.

This clone came up once. The rearrangement joins TRBV19 to TRBJ1-2, with a weak D call TRBD1 (6 bases). The CDR3 has 14 residues. V was shortened by 0 bases and J by 2 bases, with 7 bases between the two germline ends. CDR1 and CDR2 (germline): LNHDA, SQIVND (reference sequence). CDR3 amino acids: CASSIDRGNYGYTF. The CDR3 DNA reads as TGTGCCAGTAGTATAGACAGGGGCAACTATGGCTACACCTTC.

The V call is TRBV7-6, the J call TRBJ1-1, with D maybe TRBD1 (5 bases). This CDR3 contains 14 residues. Germline loops: CDR1 SGHVS, CDR2 FNYEAQ. V was clipped by 2 bases and J by 1 base, with 8 bases between them. CDR3 in amino acids: CASSLQGENTEAFF. Written as DNA, the CDR3 is TGTGCCAGCAGCTTACAGGGAGAGAACACTGAAGCTTTCTTT.

In this sample, this clone turned up a few times. The chain employs TRBV19 and TRBJ2-7, with 8 bases identical to TRBD1. The V and J ends lost 6 bases and 1 base, in that order; junction bases with no gene match: 8. Per the germline V gene, CDR1 is LNHDA and CDR2 is SQIVND (reference sequence). The length of the CDR3 is 15 residues. CDR3 bases: TGTGCCAGTAGCCCGGGGACAGGTCTTTCCTACGAGCAGTACTTC. Amino acids: CASSPGTGLSYEQYF.

This chain uses TRBV5-1 with TRBJ2-1; no clear D. The CDR3 runs 11 residues. Germline V CDR1 and CDR2: SGHRS, YFSETQ. Trimming left V 5 bases short and J 7 bases short, with 7 bases between. In DNA form, the CDR3 reads TGCGCCAGCAGTATGGGGAATGAGCAGTTCTTC. This gives the protein CASSMGNEQFF.

This sequence joins TRBV7-3 and TRBJ2-2, with 11 bases identical to TRBD1. Looked up from germline, CDR1 is SGHTA and CDR2 is FQGTGA. This CDR3 has 17 amino acids. V dropped 4 bases and J dropped 7; count of bases not matched to a gene: 11. The DNA of the CDR3 is TGTGCCAGCAGCTCATCCGGGACAGGGGGTCTCGGCGGGGAGCTGTTTTTT. This gives the protein CASSSSGTGGLGGELFF.

This chain connects TRBV20-1 to TRBJ2-4, with no clear D. The CDR3 length is 11 residues. The germline V and J ends were trimmed by 0 bases and 11 bases, with 8 bases remaining between them. Germline V gene sequence: CDR1 DFQATT, CDR2 SNEGSKA (reference sequence). This CDR3 is CSARDQVVQYF. As DNA, the CDR3 is TGCAGTGCTAGAGATCAGGTGGTTCAGTACTTC.